Below are 26 T cell receptor beta chains sequenced from a single sample in a study of T cell changes during pregnancy in multiple sclerosis (dated by TCRdb to about 2019). The method was the immunoSEQ multiplex PCR assay. Imported from immuneACCESS, the table was reduced by TCRdb to in-frame sequences with V and J called. These copies leave out some clones; in studies compared against another copy, an unresolved V gene accounts for under half, and the cause of the remainder is not known. This sample holds fewer than 75,000 clones; 85% to 95% were observed only once. The ten largest clones capture 3% to 4.5% of the sample. Sequencing used peripheral blood, obtained after pregnancy. These receptors came from a female donor in good health, enrolled as a control in a pregnancy study.

The chain uses TRBV7-6 and TRBJ2-1; tentative D call: TRBD2 (6 bases). The CDR3 has 14 residues. V lost 3 bases and J 9 bases, leaving 15 bases between the germline ends. CDR1 and CDR2 (germline): SGHVS, FNYEAQ. This CDR3 reads CASSLGIAAGEQFF. DNA of the CDR3: TGTGCCAGCAGCTTGGGGATAGCGGCTGGTGAGCAGTTCTTC.

This sequence joins TRBV6-5 and TRBJ1-2; TRBD1 might be the D (6 bases). Trimming cost V 8 bases and J 4 bases, with 17 bases left between them. Germline CDR1 reads MNHEY; CDR2 reads SVGAGI. CDR3 size: 14 residues. CDR3 sequence (DNA): TGTGCCAGCGGTACAGGGCACGCGGGCTATGGCTACACCTTC. It encodes CASGTGHAGYGYTF.

The CDR3 DNA sequence: TGTGCCAGCAGGGATAACCGGGGGGCAGGGGGCTACACCTTC. Its translation: CASRDNRGAGGYTF. The chain uses TRBV2 and TRBJ1-2; a weak D match, TRBD1 (6 bases). With 6 bases removed from V and 8 bases from J, the gap between germline ends came to 19 bases. Germline V CDR1 and CDR2: SNHLY, FYNNEI. This CDR3 has 14 residues.

The chain has TRBV21-1 and TRBJ1-5; the D call in the table, TRBD1, was not verified against the DNA. TRBV21-1 is labeled a pseudogene. The CDR3 has 17 residues. The DNA of the CDR3 is TGTGCCAGCAGCAAAGCGCCGGCAGGGGATAGCAATCAGCCCCAGCATTTT. Its protein is CASSKAPAGDSNQPQHF.

J is TRBJ1-5 and V is TRBV4-3; 8 nucleotides align to TRBD1. In germline, CDR1 is LGHNA, CDR2 YSLEER. The CDR3 has 15 residues. The J segment lost 0 bases and the V segment lost 3 bases, leaving 1 base of the junction unmatched. CDR3 DNA sequence: TGCGCCAGCAGCCAGGACAGGGCTAGCAATCAGCCCCAGCATTTT. Amino acid sequence: CASSQDRASNQPQHF.

The rearrangement links TRBV27 to TRBJ1-1; D remains unclear. This CDR3 contains 14 residues. Per germline, CDR1 MNHEY and CDR2 SMNVEV (reference sequence). The V and J ends lost 8 bases and 1 base respectively, with 14 bases between them. CDR3 DNA sequence: TGTGCCAGCCGGAAAATTAACAGGAACACTGAAGCTTTCTTT. Its protein is CASRKINRNTEAFF.

The gene calls are TRBV12-5 and TRBJ2-2; a weak D match, TRBD1 (6 bases). The ends were cut back, 1 base at V and 7 bases at J, with 16 bases in the middle. This CDR3 is 16 amino acids long. In germline, CDR1 is LGHNT, CDR2 FRNRAP. The CDR3 DNA sequence: TGTGCTAGTGGTTTGGCTTGGACAGAGGTCAGCGGGGAGCTGTTTTTT. Residues: CASGLAWTEVSGELFF.

This chain links TRBV2 with TRBJ2-1, with 10 bases identical to TRBD1. In germline, CDR1 is SNHLY, CDR2 FYNNEI. The CDR3 sequence is 15 residues long. V lost 5 bases, J lost 8 bases, and 9 bases stayed unmatched. The CDR3 bases are TGTGCCAGCAGTTGGGACAGGGGAGGGGAAGATGAGCAGTTCTTC. This translates into CASSWDRGGEDEQFF.

This sequence joins TRBV5-6 and TRBJ2-5; D is ambiguous. Trimming removed 0 bases from V and 5 bases from J, with 14 bases in between. CDR3 size: 15 residues. The germline CDR1 and CDR2 sequences are SGHDT and YYEEEE. CDR3 residues: CASSLVGGARETQYF. The CDR3 bases are TGTGCCAGCAGCTTGGTTGGCGGCGCCCGGGAGACCCAGTACTTC.

This chain connects TRBV6-5 to TRBJ2-5; D is perhaps TRBD1 (6 bases). The CDR3 runs 12 residues. Trimming cost V 8 bases and J 3 bases, with 10 bases left between them. The V gene's germline CDR1 is MNHEY and CDR2 SVGAGI. For the CDR3, the DNA is TGTGCCAGCGGGGACATAAAAGAGACCCAGTACTTC. Amino acid sequence: CASGDIKETQYF.

The chain joins TRBV5-5 to TRBJ2-5; 9 bases line up with TRBD1. The J call may be faulty, since TRBJ2-7 better matches the DNA end. The CDR3 is 16 residues long. Germline CDR1 and CDR2: SGHKS and YYEKEE (reference sequence). CDR3 DNA: TGTGCCAGCAGCTCAAGCACAGGGGGCTTCTCCTACGAGCAGTACTTC. Protein product: CASSSSTGGFSYEQYF.

This sequence joins TRBV11-2 and TRBJ2-5, with 7 positions matching TRBD2. CDR1 SGHAT and CDR2 FQNNGV come from the germline V gene. CDR3 length equals 16 residues. The V segment lost 1 base and the J segment 0 bases; nucleotides outside the gene matches: 5. In DNA, the CDR3 is TGTGCCAGCAGCTTAGGGTTCCGGGGGGACCAAGAGACCCAGTACTTC. It encodes CASSLGFRGDQETQYF.

This rearrangement joins TRBV7-6 to TRBJ1-5; 8 nucleotides align to TRBD1. The CDR3 totals 15 residues. Trimming cost V 5 bases and J 2 bases; bases outside gene matches: 5. In germline, CDR1 is SGHVS, CDR2 FNYEAQ. The CDR3 region has the DNA TGTGCCAGCAGCGCGGACAGGGCCCGCAATCAGCCCCAGCATTTT. The encoded protein is CASSADRARNQPQHF. Combining the CDR3 with reference TRBV7-6 and TRBJ1-5 gives the whole variable domain GAGVSQSPRYKVTKRGQDVALRCDPISGHVSLYWYRQALGQGPEFLTYFNYEAQQDKSGLPNDRFSAERPEGSISTLTIQRTEQRDSAMYRCASSADRARNQPQHFGDGTRLSIL.

The sample holds one count of this clone. The chain links TRBV9 to TRBJ2-1; D is perhaps TRBD1 (5 bases). The CDR3 sequence is 16 residues long. Germline assignment: CDR1 SGDLS and CDR2 YYNGEE. The V end was cut by 0 bases, the J end by 7 bases, with 17 bases between. CDR3 nucleotides: TGTGCCAGCAGCGTAGAGGGCAGGGTTGGATATAATGAGCAGTTCTTC. As protein: CASSVEGRVGYNEQFF.

V usage is TRBV7-9 and J usage is TRBJ2-3; possible D gene TRBD2, 7 bases. V lost 6 bases to trimming and J lost 4 bases, with 17 bases between them. This CDR3 is built from 15 residues. Germline-derived CDR1 and CDR2 are SEHNR and FQNEAQ (reference sequence). The CDR3 region is CASRFKVGGPDTQYF. The CDR3 DNA is TGTGCCAGCAGATTTAAGGTCGGGGGGCCAGATACGCAGTATTTT.

This rearrangement joins TRBV12-5 to TRBJ2-5; D is perhaps TRBD2 (5 bases). CDR3 size: 14 residues. The germline V and J ends were trimmed by 2 bases and 2 bases, with 9 bases remaining between them. Germline-derived CDR1 and CDR2 are LGHNT and FRNRAP. The CDR3 coding sequence is TGTGCTAGTGGTTTGCGCGGAGGTCAAGAGACCCAGTACTTC. Its protein is CASGLRGGQETQYF.

The chain links TRBV6-1 to TRBJ2-3; perhaps TRBD1 as D (5 bases). This CDR3 contains 14 residues. V lost 6 bases to trimming and J lost 1 base, with 11 bases between them. Germline values: CDR1 MNHNS, CDR2 SASEGT. The CDR3 DNA sequence: TGTGCCAGCAGGCCCTTGACAGGCACAGATACGCAGTATTTT. Encoded protein: CASRPLTGTDTQYF.

The V and J genes are TRBV28 and TRBJ2-7; 7 bases fit TRBD2. The V segment lost 5 bases and the J segment 0 bases; nucleotides outside the gene matches: 7. The CDR3 covers 15 residues. Germline V lookup: CDR1 MDHEN, CDR2 SYDVKM. The CDR3 DNA reads as TGTGCCAGCAGTGTGTGGGGGGGAGACTCCTACGAGCAGTACTTC. As protein: CASSVWGGDSYEQYF.

The chain recombines TRBV12-5 with TRBJ1-4, with a possible D match to TRBD1 (5 bases). CDR3 size: 12 residues. V was pared by 6 bases and J by 8 bases, with 10 bases between. The V gene's germline CDR1 is LGHNT and CDR2 FRNRAP. Here the CDR3 reads CASGTTGEKLFF. The CDR3 coding sequence is TGTGCTAGTGGCACCACAGGCGAAAAACTGTTTTTT.

The chain combines TRBV7-9 with TRBJ1-2; a possible D gene is TRBD1 (6 bases). CDR1 is SEHNR and CDR2 is FQNEAQ in the germline V gene (reference sequence). This CDR3 comprises 15 residues. Trimming removed 5 bases from V and 8 bases from J, with 21 bases in between. The CDR3 is CASSLEQGYLNGYTF. The CDR3, as DNA: TGTGCCAGCAGCCTCGAACAGGGATATTTGAACGGCTACACCTTC.

V is TRBV4-3 and J is TRBJ2-7, with 11 nucleotides matching TRBD1. The CDR3 totals 14 residues. V lost 4 bases to trimming and J lost 2 bases; unmatched junction nucleotides: 1. Germline CDR1 and CDR2: LGHNA and YSLEER. The CDR3 region has the DNA TGCGCCAGCAGCCCGGGACAGGGGGCCTACGAGCAGTACTTC. Encoded protein: CASSPGQGAYEQYF.

J is TRBJ1-4 and V is TRBV6-1; tentatively, D is TRBD1 (6 bases). Deletions cut 0 bases from V and 6 bases from J, with 14 bases between. This CDR3 spans 16 amino acids. Per the germline V gene, CDR1 is MNHNS and CDR2 is SASEGT. DNA for the CDR3: TGTGCCAGCAGTGAAGCATCAGGGGAACAGGATGAAAAACTGTTTTTT. Translated: CASSEASGEQDEKLFF.

The chain employs TRBV11-3 and TRBJ1-4; TRBD1 matches 7 bases. CDR3 length: 15 amino acids. V trimming: 4 bases; J trimming: 2 bases; junction bases outside the gene matches: 4. Germline-derived CDR1 and CDR2 are SGHNT and YENEEA. As DNA, the CDR3 is TGTGCCAGCAGCTCAAGACAGGGTACTAATGAAAAACTGTTTTTT. This sequence encodes CASSSRQGTNEKLFF.

The rearrangement uses TRBV19 and TRBJ1-4, with D perhaps matching TRBD1 (5 bases). This CDR3 is 14 amino acids long. V lost 2 bases, J lost 7 bases, and 11 bases lay in between. Looked up from germline, CDR1 is LNHDA and CDR2 is SQIVND (reference sequence). The CDR3 protein is CASSIQQAPEKLFF. CDR3 sequence (DNA): TGTGCCAGTAGTATACAACAGGCACCTGAAAAACTGTTTTTT. The entire variable domain, with the rest obtained from reference TRBV19 and TRBJ1-4, is as follows: DGGITQSPKYLFRKEGQNVTLSCEQNLNHDAMYWYRQDPGQGLRLIYYSQIVNDFQKGDIAEGYSVSREKKESFPLTVTSAQKNPTAFYLCASSIQQAPEKLFFGSGTQLSVL.

This clone appeared a single time. J is TRBJ2-7 and V is TRBV7-2; perhaps TRBD1 as D (5 bases). This CDR3 contains 14 residues. Per the germline V gene, CDR1 is SGHTA and CDR2 is FQGNSA. The V end was cut by 3 bases, the J end by 0 bases, with 9 bases between. Here the CDR3 DNA reads TGTGCCAGCAGCTTCCGGACAAGCTCCTACGAGCAGTACTTC. This sequence encodes CASSFRTSSYEQYF.

This chain uses TRBV7-6 with TRBJ1-5; D remains ambiguous. Trimming removed 2 bases from V and 5 bases from J, with 4 bases in between. Per the germline V gene, CDR1 is SGHVS and CDR2 is FNYEAQ. The CDR3 is 12 amino acids. For the CDR3, the DNA is TGTGCCAGCAGCTTACCCGATCAGCCCCAGCATTTT. It is translated as CASSLPDQPQHF.